One and the same sample provided the 29 T cell receptor beta chains below, sequenced in a study of shared clonotypes between healthy human individuals. Generated by immunoSEQ multiplex PCR, the TCRdb table keeps only in-frame clones and is missing some. This sample has about 1,900,000 clones, with approximately 94% found just once. Cells designated naive CD8 were CD45RO-negative and were positively selected for CCR7, with terminally differentiated effector memory CD45RA+ cells excluded. Sequencing was carried out using naive CD8+ T cells sorted from blood. The source of these receptors is a man younger than 30 in good health.

The gene calls are TRBV6-5 and TRBJ1-2, with TRBD1 matching 7 bases. In germline, CDR1 is MNHEY, CDR2 SVGAGI. This CDR3 is 15 amino acids long. Trimming cost V 0 bases and J 4 bases; bases outside gene matches: 5. In DNA, the CDR3 is TGTGCCAGCAGTTACTCGGCAGGGGACAGCTATGGCTACACCTTC. Amino acids: CASSYSAGDSYGYTF.

The chain combines TRBV5-6 with TRBJ2-7; D is perhaps TRBD2 (5 bases). The V and J ends lost 0 bases and 0 bases respectively, with 10 bases between them. The CDR3 length is 15 residues. Germline-derived CDR1 and CDR2 are SGHDT and YYEEEE. The CDR3: CASSLAEGVSYEQYF. CDR3 DNA sequence: TGTGCCAGCAGCTTGGCCGAGGGCGTCTCCTACGAGCAGTACTTC.

DNA for the CDR3: TGTGCCAGCAGCCCCCTTGGGGAGACCCAGTACTTC. It translates to CASSPLGETQYF. The J gene is TRBJ2-5, the V gene TRBV5-6, with no clear D. CDR1 is SGHDT and CDR2 is YYEEEE in the germline V gene. CDR3 length equals 12 residues. The V and J ends lost 4 bases and 5 bases respectively, with 9 bases between them. Full variable domain (missing parts from reference TRBV5-6 and TRBJ2-5): DAGVTQSPTHLIKTRGQQVTLRCSPKSGHDTVSWYQQALGQGPQFIFQYYEEEERQRGNFPDRFSGHQFPNYSSELNVNALLLGDSALYLCASSPLGETQYFGPGTRLLVL.

The chain couples TRBV7-9 to TRBJ2-5; TRBD2 matches 8 bases. J gave up 1 base and V 5 bases, and 6 bases lay outside the gene matches. Germline values: CDR1 SEHNR, CDR2 FQNEAQ (reference sequence). The CDR3 has 15 amino acids. The CDR3 loop is CASSTLAVAQETQYF. In nucleotides, the CDR3 is TGTGCCAGCAGCACACTAGCGGTGGCCCAAGAGACCCAGTACTTC.

The chain couples TRBV5-7 to TRBJ2-1; D uncertain. TRBV5-7 is an open reading frame, and its role is uncertain. CDR3 length equals 11 residues. V was pared by 2 bases and J by 7 bases, with 4 bases between. The CDR3 DNA follows: TGTGCCAGCAGCTTTTGGAATGAGCAGTTCTTC. It is translated as CASSFWNEQFF.

The V call is TRBV7-6, the J call TRBJ2-2, with 7 bases fitting TRBD2. Germline V gene lookup returns CDR1 SGHVS and CDR2 FNYEAQ. This CDR3 comprises 16 residues. Losses at the gene ends were 2 bases for V and 1 base for J; bases not matched to a gene: 4. The CDR3 bases are TGTGCCAGCAGCTTACTAGCGGCTATGAACACCGGGGAGCTGTTTTTT. This sequence encodes CASSLLAAMNTGELFF.

Turning to this clone: Other DNA sequences within the sample encode an identical CDR3. V usage is TRBV7-9 and J usage is TRBJ2-3, with D possibly being TRBD2 (6 bases). Germline V gene lookup returns CDR1 SEHNR and CDR2 FQNEAQ (reference sequence). V dropped 1 base and J dropped 0 bases, with 11 bases sitting between them. This CDR3 has 16 amino acids. The CDR3 DNA reads TGTGCCAGCAGCTTAGGTGGGACTTCAAGCACAGATACGCAGTATTTT. Encoded protein: CASSLGGTSSTDTQYF.

V usage is TRBV28 and J usage is TRBJ1-1; TRBD1 might be the D (5 bases). Deletions cut 5 bases from V and 3 bases from J, with 13 bases between. The germline V gene has CDR1 MDHEN and CDR2 SYDVKM. The CDR3 spans 14 residues. CDR3 DNA sequence: TGTGCCAGCAGTCCCCTGACAGATTACACTGAAGCTTTCTTT. Translated, it gives CASSPLTDYTEAFF.

The chain employs TRBV7-9 and TRBJ1-1; D is uncertain. In germline, CDR1 is SEHNR, CDR2 FQNEAQ (reference sequence). This CDR3 spans 14 amino acids. V was trimmed by 6 bases and J by 1 base, leaving 12 bases between them. In DNA, the CDR3 is TGTGCCAGCAGATCGCCCTCAAGGAACACTGAAGCTTTCTTT. Encoded protein: CASRSPSRNTEAFF. Full variable domain (missing parts from reference TRBV7-9 and TRBJ1-1): DTGVSQNPRHKITKRGQNVTFRCDPISEHNRLYWYRQTLGQGPEFLTYFQNEAQLEKSRLLSDRFSAERPKGSFSTLEIQRTEQGDSAMYLCASRSPSRNTEAFFGQGTRLTVV.

The chain couples TRBV10-3 to TRBJ2-2; perhaps TRBD2 as D (6 bases). CDR3 length: 15 amino acids. Germline-derived CDR1 and CDR2 are ENHRY and SYGVKD. The germline V and J ends were trimmed by 7 bases and 6 bases, with 18 bases remaining between them. CDR3 in amino acids: CAIITTRSLPGELFF. The CDR3 coding sequence is TGTGCCATCATTACGACTAGATCATTGCCCGGGGAGCTGTTTTTT.

The chain links TRBV10-1 to TRBJ2-1; D unclear. CDR1 WNHNN and CDR2 SYGVQD come from the germline V gene (reference sequence). V was cut by 4 bases and J by 1 base, with 14 bases left in between. The CDR3 sequence is 16 residues long. CDR3 protein: CASSVSVWGSYNEQFF. The CDR3 DNA sequence: TGCGCCAGCAGTGTGTCCGTTTGGGGATCCTACAATGAGCAGTTCTTC.

The chain carries TRBV5-5 and TRBJ1-5; TRBD1 is a possible D gene (5 bases). The length of the CDR3 is 14 residues. The germline V gene encodes CDR1 SGHKS and CDR2 YYEKEE (reference sequence). V lost 4 bases to trimming and J lost 4 bases, with 12 bases between them. CDR3 region: CASSIWGENQPQHF. The CDR3 nucleotides read TGTGCCAGCAGCATCTGGGGCGAAAATCAGCCCCAGCATTTT.

This clone has a handful of counts. This rearrangement joins TRBV7-3 to TRBJ1-1, with D uncertain. The CDR3 contains 13 residues. Trimming left V 5 bases short and J 2 bases short, with 9 bases between. Germline lookup yields CDR1 SGHTA and CDR2 FQGTGA. Here the CDR3 reads CASSLGHNTEAFF. CDR3 DNA: TGTGCCAGCAGCCTCGGGCACAACACTGAAGCTTTCTTT.

The rearrangement links TRBV29-1 to TRBJ2-5; D gene uncertain. CDR3 length equals 12 residues. V was pared by 1 base and J by 5 bases, with 8 bases between. Germline CDR1 and CDR2: SQVTM and ANQGSEA. The CDR3 DNA follows: TGCAGCGTTGAAGGGGCCCAGGAGACCCAGTACTTC. Translated, it gives CSVEGAQETQYF.

The chain combines TRBV27 with TRBJ2-4, with D perhaps matching TRBD1 (5 bases). CDR3 size: 16 residues. The V end was cut by 3 bases, the J end by 1 base, with 13 bases between. Germline CDR1 MNHEY, CDR2 SMNVEV (reference sequence). CDR3: CASSFLTAGAKNIQYF. The CDR3 coding sequence is TGTGCCAGCAGTTTCCTGACAGCCGGCGCCAAAAACATTCAGTACTTC.

The chain is built from TRBV5-4 and TRBJ2-3; 11 bases fit TRBD2. The CDR3 spans 17 residues. Looked up from germline, CDR1 is SGHNT and CDR2 is YYREEE (reference sequence). The junction had 7 bases not matched to a gene; V was cut back by 1 base and J by 3 bases. CDR3 protein: CASSLIPTSGETDTQYF. CDR3 coding DNA: TGTGCCAGCAGCTTGATTCCGACTAGCGGGGAAACAGATACGCAGTATTTT.

Regarding this clone: The same CDR3 also results from other DNA sequences found in this sample. CDR3 residues: CASSLSGGTQYF. Written as DNA, the CDR3 is TGTGCCAGCAGTTTATCCGGGGGTACGCAGTATTTT. The chain combines TRBV27 with TRBJ2-3; D is perhaps TRBD2 (6 bases). This CDR3 region has 12 residues. The V gene's germline CDR1 is MNHEY and CDR2 SMNVEV (reference sequence). The ends were cut back, 0 bases at V and 8 bases at J, with 6 bases in the middle.

The chain couples TRBV19 to TRBJ1-5; D might be TRBD1 (5 bases). The CDR3 is made up of 17 amino acids. V dropped 6 bases and J dropped 0 bases, with 18 bases sitting between them. Germline V lookup: CDR1 LNHDA, CDR2 SQIVND (reference sequence). Written as DNA, the CDR3 is TGTGCCAGTAGGATTTACGGGACGGATTATAGCAATCAGCCCCAGCATTTT. It translates to CASRIYGTDYSNQPQHF.

This sequence joins TRBV6-6 and TRBJ2-7; 8 bases are shared with TRBD2. The CDR3 is made up of 14 amino acids. CDR1 is MNHNY and CDR2 is SVGAGI in the germline V gene (reference sequence). V shed 6 bases and J 6 bases; nucleotides not matched to a gene: 10. The CDR3 reads CASSPFREGREQYF. CDR3 bases: TGTGCCAGCAGCCCTTTTCGGGAGGGCCGCGAGCAGTACTTC.

This sequence joins TRBV4-1 and TRBJ2-3; tentative D call: TRBD1 (6 bases). Trimming took 0 bases from V and 3 from J, leaving 13 bases between them. Germline-derived CDR1 and CDR2 are MGHRA and YSYEKL. This CDR3 is built from 16 residues. The CDR3 protein is CASSQELAGETDTQYF. The CDR3 DNA sequence: TGCGCCAGCAGCCAAGAATTGGCAGGGGAGACAGATACGCAGTATTTT.

This clone was seen once. The chain recombines TRBV7-9 with TRBJ2-7; perhaps D is TRBD1 or TRBD2 (5 bases each). The germline CDR1 and CDR2 sequences are SEHNR and FQNEAQ (reference sequence). Trimming removed 4 bases at V and 6 bases at J, with 7 bases between. The length of the CDR3 is 11 residues. In DNA, the CDR3 is TGTGCCAGCAGCTGGGGACGCGAGCAGTACTTC. Its protein product is CASSWGREQYF.

There are a few counts of this clone. The genes are TRBV25-1 and TRBJ2-4, with 9 nucleotides matching TRBD1. The CDR3 consists of 14 residues. Per germline, CDR1 MGHDK and CDR2 SYGVNS. V lost 2 bases and J lost 8; bases outside the gene matches: 4. In DNA, the CDR3 is TGTGCCAGCAGTGAAACAGGGGGCAGAGACATTCAGTACTTC. Amino acid sequence: CASSETGGRDIQYF.

V is TRBV27 and J is TRBJ1-2, with no clear D. Germline CDR1 reads MNHEY; CDR2 reads SMNVEV (reference sequence). The CDR3 sequence is 15 residues long. V lost 5 bases and J 6 bases, leaving 19 bases between the germline ends. DNA for the CDR3: TGTGCCAGCAGTCCCCGAAATAATAGGGTGGATGGCTACACCTTC. It yields the protein CASSPRNNRVDGYTF.

V and J are TRBV7-9 and TRBJ1-1; D not certain. The CDR3 loop spans 13 amino acids. The ends were cut back, 1 base at V and 12 bases at J, with 15 bases in the middle. Per germline, CDR1 SEHNR and CDR2 FQNEAQ (reference sequence). CDR3: CASSLGGSLRSFF. As DNA, the CDR3 is TGTGCCAGCAGCTTAGGAGGGTCGTTGAGGTCTTTCTTT.

J is TRBJ1-1 and V is TRBV13; no reliable D call. V lost 5 bases and J 1 base, leaving 8 bases between the germline ends. CDR3 size: 13 residues. The germline CDR1 and CDR2 sequences are PRHDT and FYEKMQ (reference sequence). The CDR3 region is CASSLTQNTEAFF. The CDR3 DNA reads TGTGCCAGCAGCCTAACACAGAACACTGAAGCTTTCTTT.

Concerning this clone itself: The junction departs from germline at one end; a sequencing error may be responsible. The CDR3 region has the DNA TGTGCCAGCAGCCTAGCCCTAACGTCTATGAACACTGAAGCTTTCTTT. Protein: CASSLALTSMNTEAFF. The gene calls are TRBV11-1 and TRBJ1-1; no clear D. The CDR3 covers 16 residues. Germline V gene lookup returns CDR1 SGHAT and CDR2 FQDESV (reference sequence).

The chain joins TRBV9 to TRBJ2-7; perhaps TRBD2 as D (5 bases). V gave up 4 bases and J gave up 6 bases, with 20 bases separating them. Germline V gene data show CDR1 as SGDLS and CDR2 as YYNGEE. CDR3 length: 15 residues. CDR3 amino acids: CASSYDGNPTSEQYF. The CDR3 DNA is TGTGCCAGCAGCTACGACGGGAACCCCACTAGCGAGCAGTACTTC.

The chain uses TRBV7-9 and TRBJ2-1; D not resolved. Germline V gene sequence: CDR1 SEHNR, CDR2 FQNEAQ (reference sequence). This CDR3 has 15 amino acids. The germline V and J ends were trimmed by 5 bases and 2 bases, with 13 bases remaining between them. The CDR3 is CASSTSEQAYNEQFF. The CDR3 DNA is TGTGCCAGCAGCACCTCGGAGCAAGCCTACAATGAGCAGTTCTTC.

The chain recombines TRBV13 with TRBJ2-5; D possibly corresponds to TRBD2 (6 bases). Deletions cut 2 bases from V and 5 bases from J, with 12 bases between. The CDR3 consists of 14 residues. Germline values: CDR1 PRHDT, CDR2 FYEKMQ (reference sequence). In DNA, the CDR3 is TGTGCCAGCAGCTTAACCCCCCGGGGGGAGACCCAGTACTTC. It codes for CASSLTPRGETQYF.